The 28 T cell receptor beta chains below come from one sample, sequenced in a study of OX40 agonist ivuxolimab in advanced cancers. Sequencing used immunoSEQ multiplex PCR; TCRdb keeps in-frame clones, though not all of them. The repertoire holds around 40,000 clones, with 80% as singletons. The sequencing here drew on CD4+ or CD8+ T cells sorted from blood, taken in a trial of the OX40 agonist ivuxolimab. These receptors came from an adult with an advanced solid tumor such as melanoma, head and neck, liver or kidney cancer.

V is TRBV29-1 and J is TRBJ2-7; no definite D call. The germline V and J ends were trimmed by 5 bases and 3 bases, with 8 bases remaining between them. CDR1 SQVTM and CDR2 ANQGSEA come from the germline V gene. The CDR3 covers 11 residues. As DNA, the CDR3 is TGCAGCGTTAAGTACGACTACGAGCAGTACTTC. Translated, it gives CSVKYDYEQYF.

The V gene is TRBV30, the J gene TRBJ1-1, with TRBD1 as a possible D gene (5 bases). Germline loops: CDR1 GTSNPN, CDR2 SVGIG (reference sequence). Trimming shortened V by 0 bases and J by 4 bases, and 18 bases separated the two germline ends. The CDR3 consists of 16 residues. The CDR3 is CAWSVRRATEVTEAFF. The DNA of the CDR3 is TGTGCCTGGAGTGTACGGAGGGCGACAGAGGTCACTGAAGCTTTCTTT.

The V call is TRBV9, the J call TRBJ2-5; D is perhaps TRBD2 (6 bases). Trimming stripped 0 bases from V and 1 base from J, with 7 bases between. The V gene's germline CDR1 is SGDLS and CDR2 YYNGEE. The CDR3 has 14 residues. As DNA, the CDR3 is TGTGCCAGCAGCGTAGGGGGACTCCAAGAGACCCAGTACTTC. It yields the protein CASSVGGLQETQYF.

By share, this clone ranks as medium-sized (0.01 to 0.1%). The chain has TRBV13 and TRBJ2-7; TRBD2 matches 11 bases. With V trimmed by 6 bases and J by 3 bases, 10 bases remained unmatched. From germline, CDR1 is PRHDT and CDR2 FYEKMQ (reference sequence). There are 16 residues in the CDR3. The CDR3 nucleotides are TGTGCCAGCAGTAAAGACTCGGGACTAGCGGACTACGAGCAGTACTTC. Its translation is CASSKDSGLADYEQYF.

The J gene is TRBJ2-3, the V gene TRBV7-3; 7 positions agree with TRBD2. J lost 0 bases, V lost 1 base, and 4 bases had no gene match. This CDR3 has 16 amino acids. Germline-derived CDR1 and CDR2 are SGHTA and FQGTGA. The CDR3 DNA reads TGTGCCAGCAGCTTAAAACTCGGGGGGAGCACAGATACGCAGTATTTT. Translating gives CASSLKLGGSTDTQYF.

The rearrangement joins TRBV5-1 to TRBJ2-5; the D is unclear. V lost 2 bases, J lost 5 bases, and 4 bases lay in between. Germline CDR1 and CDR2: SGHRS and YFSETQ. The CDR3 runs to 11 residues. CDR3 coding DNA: TGCGCCAGCAGCTTTTCCGAGACCCAGTACTTC. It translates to CASSFSETQYF.

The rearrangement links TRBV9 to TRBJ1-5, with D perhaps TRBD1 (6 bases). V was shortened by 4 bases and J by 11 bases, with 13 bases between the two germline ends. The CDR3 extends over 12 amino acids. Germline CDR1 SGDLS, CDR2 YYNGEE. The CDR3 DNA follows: TGTGCCAGCAGCAGACCGGGACAAGCCCAGCATTTT. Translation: CASSRPGQAQHF.

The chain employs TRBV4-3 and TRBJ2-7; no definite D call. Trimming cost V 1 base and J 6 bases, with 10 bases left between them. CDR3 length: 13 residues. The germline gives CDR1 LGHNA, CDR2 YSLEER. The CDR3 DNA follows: TGCGCCAGCAGCCAAGCAAGGACGGGCGAGCAGTACTTC. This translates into CASSQARTGEQYF.

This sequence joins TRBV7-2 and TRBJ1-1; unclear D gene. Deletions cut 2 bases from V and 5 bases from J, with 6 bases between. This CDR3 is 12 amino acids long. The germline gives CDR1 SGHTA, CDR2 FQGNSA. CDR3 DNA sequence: TGTGCCAGCAGCTTATTCCGGACTGAAGCTTTCTTT. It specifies CASSLFRTEAFF.

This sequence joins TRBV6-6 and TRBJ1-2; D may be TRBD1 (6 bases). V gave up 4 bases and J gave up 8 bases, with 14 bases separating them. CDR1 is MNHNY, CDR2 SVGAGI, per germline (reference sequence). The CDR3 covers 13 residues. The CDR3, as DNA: TGTGCCAGCAGTTCCCGGACAGCGGGGGGCTACACCTTC. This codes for CASSSRTAGGYTF.

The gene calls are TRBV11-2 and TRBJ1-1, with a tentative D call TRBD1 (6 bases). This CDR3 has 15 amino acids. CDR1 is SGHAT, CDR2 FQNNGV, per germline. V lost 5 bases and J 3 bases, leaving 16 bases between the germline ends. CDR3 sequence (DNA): TGTGCCAGCAGCCCCCGGGGAGACAGGTACACTGAAGCTTTCTTT. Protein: CASSPRGDRYTEAFF.

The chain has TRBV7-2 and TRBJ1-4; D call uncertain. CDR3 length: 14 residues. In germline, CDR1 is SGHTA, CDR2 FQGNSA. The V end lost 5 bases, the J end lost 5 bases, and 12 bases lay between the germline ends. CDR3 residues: CASSNFDLNEKLFF. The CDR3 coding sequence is TGTGCCAGCAGCAACTTTGATTTAAATGAAAAACTGTTTTTT.

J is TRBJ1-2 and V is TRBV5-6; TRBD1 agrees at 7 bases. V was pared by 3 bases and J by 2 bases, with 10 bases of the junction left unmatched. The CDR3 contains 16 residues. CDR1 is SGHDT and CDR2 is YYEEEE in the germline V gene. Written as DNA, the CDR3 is TGTGCCAGCAGCTCCCCTCTGACAGGGAAAAACTATGGCTACACCTTC. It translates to CASSSPLTGKNYGYTF.

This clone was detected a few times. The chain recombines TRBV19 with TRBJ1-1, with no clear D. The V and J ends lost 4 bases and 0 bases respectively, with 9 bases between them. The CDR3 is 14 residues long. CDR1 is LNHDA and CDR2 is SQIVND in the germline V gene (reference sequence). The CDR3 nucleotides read TGTGCCAGTAGTAGAGGAGCAGTGAACACTGAAGCTTTCTTT. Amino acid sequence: CASSRGAVNTEAFF.

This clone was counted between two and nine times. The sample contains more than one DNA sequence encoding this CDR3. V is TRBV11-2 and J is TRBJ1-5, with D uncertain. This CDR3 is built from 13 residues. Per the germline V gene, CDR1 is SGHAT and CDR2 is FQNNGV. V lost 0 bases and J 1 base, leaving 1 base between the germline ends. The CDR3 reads CASSLESNQPQHF. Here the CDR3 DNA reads TGTGCCAGCAGCTTAGAAAGCAATCAGCCCCAGCATTTT.

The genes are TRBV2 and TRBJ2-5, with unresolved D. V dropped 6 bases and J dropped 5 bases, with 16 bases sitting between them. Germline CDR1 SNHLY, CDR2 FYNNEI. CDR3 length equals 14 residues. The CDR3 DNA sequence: TGTGCCAGCAGCTACCACACGGGTGCGGAGACCCAGTACTTC. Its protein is CASSYHTGAETQYF. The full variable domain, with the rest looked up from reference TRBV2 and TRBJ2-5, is EPEVTQTPSHQVTQMGQEVILRCVPISNHLYFYWYRQILGQKVEFLVSFYNNEISEKSEIFDDQFSVERPDGSNFTLKIRSTKLEDSAMYFCASSYHTGAETQYFGPGTRLLVL.

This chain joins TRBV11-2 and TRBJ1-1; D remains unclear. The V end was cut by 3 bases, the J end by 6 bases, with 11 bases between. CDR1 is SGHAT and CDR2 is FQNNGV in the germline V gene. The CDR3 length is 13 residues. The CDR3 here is CASSFTGGAEAFF. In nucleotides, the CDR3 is TGTGCCAGCAGCTTCACGGGTGGCGCTGAAGCTTTCTTT.

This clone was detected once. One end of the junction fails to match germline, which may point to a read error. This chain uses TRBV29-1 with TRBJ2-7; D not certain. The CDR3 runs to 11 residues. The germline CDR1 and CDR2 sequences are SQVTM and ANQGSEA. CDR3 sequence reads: CSVKEESEQYF. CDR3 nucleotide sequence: TGCAGCGTTAAAGAGGAGAGCGAGCAGTACTTC.

The CDR3 loop is CASRPGGTNEQFF. The CDR3 bases are TGCGCCAGCAGGCCGGGGGGCACAAATGAGCAGTTCTTC. The V call is TRBV5-1, the J call TRBJ2-1; tentative D call: TRBD2 (7 bases). Trimming shortened V by 5 bases and J by 7 bases, and 13 bases separated the two germline ends. The CDR3 is made up of 13 amino acids. CDR1 and CDR2 (germline): SGHRS, YFSETQ.

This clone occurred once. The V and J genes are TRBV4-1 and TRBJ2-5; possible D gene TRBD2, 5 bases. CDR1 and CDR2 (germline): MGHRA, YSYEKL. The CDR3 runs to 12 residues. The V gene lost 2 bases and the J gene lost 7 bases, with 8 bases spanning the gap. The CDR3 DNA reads TGCGCCAGCAGCCAACTTGGAGGGACCCAGTACTTC. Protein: CASSQLGGTQYF.

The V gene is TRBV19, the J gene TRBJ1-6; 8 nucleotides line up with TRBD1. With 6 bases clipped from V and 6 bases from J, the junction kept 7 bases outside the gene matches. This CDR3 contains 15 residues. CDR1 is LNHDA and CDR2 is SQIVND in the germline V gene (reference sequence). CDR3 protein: CASSTQGAFNSPLHF. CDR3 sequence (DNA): TGTGCCAGTAGCACTCAGGGGGCTTTTAATTCACCCCTCCACTTT.

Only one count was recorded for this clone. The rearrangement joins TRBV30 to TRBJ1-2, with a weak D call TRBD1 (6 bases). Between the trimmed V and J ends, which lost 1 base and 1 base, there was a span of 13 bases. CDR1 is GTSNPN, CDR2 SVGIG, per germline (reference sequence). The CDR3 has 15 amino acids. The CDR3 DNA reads TGTGCCTGGAGTGACCCCAGGGGCGGTAACTATGGCTACACCTTC. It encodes CAWSDPRGGNYGYTF.

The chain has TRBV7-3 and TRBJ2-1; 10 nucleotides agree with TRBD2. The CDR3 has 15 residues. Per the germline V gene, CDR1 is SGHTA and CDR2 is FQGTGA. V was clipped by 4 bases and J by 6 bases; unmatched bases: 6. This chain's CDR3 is CASSSGTSVFNEQFF. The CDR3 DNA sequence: TGTGCCAGCAGCTCCGGGACTAGCGTCTTCAATGAGCAGTTCTTC.

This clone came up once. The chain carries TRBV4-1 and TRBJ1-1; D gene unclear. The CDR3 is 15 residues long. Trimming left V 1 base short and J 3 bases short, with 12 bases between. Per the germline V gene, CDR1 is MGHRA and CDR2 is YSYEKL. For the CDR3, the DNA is TGCGCCAGCAGCCAAGGGGTAAACCAGGACACTGAAGCTTTCTTT. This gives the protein CASSQGVNQDTEAFF.

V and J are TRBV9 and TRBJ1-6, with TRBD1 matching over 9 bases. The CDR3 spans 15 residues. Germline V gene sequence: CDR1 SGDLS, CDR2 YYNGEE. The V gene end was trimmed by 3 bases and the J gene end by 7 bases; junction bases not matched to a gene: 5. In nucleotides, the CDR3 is TGTGCCAGCAGCGCCGATGGACAGGGGAATTCACCCCTCCACTTT. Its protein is CASSADGQGNSPLHF. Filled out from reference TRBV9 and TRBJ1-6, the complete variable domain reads DSGVTQTPKHLITATGQRVTLRCSPRSGDLSVYWYQQSLDQGLQFLIQYYNGEERAKGNILERFSAQQFPDLHSELNLSSLELGDSALYFCASSADGQGNSPLHFGNGTRLTVT.

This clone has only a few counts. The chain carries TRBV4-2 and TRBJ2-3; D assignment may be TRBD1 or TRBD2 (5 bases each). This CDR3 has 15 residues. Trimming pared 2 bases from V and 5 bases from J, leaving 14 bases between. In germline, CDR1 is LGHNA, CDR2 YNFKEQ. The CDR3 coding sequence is TGTGCCAGCAGCCAACCGGGACCGCGACTAGATACGCAGTATTTT. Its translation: CASSQPGPRLDTQYF.

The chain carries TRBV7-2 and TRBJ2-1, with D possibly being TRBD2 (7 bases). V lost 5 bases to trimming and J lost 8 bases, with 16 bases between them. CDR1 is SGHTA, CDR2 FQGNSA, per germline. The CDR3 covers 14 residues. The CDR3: CASSRGAGLDEQFF. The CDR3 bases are TGTGCCAGCAGCCGGGGGGCAGGGTTGGATGAGCAGTTCTTC.

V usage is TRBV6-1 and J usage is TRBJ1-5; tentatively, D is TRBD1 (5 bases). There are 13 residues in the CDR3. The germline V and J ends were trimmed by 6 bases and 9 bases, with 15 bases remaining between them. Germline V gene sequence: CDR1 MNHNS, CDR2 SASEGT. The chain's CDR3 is CASRGDSLRPQHF. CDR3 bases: TGTGCCAGCAGGGGGGACTCCCTCCGGCCCCAGCATTTT.